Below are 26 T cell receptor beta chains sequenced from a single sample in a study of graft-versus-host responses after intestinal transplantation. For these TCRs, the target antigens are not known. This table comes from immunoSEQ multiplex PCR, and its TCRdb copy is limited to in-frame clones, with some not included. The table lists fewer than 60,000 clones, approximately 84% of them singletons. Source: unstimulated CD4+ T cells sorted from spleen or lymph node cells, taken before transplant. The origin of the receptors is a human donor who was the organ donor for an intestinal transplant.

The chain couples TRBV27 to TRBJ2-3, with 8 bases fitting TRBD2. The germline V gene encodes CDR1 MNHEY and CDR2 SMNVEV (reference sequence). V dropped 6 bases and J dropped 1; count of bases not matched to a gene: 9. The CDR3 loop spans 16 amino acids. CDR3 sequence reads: CASSPRGGLGTDTQYF. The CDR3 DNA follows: TGTGCCAGCAGCCCTCGGGGGGGCCTTGGCACAGATACGCAGTATTTT.

As DNA, the CDR3 is TGTGCCAGCACCGACCCACCCGGAGGGTACTATGGCTACACCTTC. This encodes CASTDPPGGYYGYTF. The chain carries TRBV6-5 and TRBJ1-2, with D uncertain. There are 15 residues in the CDR3. The germline gives CDR1 MNHEY, CDR2 SVGAGI. The ends were cut back, 7 bases at V and 3 bases at J, with 18 bases in the middle.

CDR3 DNA: TGTGCCAGCAGCTTCTTTGCCATGTCCCCCTTCCGGCTTTGGGGAAACACAGATACGCAGTATTTT. Residues: CASSFFAMSPFRLWGNTDTQYF. The rearrangement uses TRBV13 and TRBJ2-3, with unresolved D. The germline gives CDR1 PRHDT, CDR2 FYEKMQ (reference sequence). V dropped 3 bases and J dropped 2 bases, with 33 bases sitting between them. The CDR3 runs to 22 residues.

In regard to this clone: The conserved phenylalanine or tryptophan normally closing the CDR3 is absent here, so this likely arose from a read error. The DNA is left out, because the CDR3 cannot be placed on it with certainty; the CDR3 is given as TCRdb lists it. The CDR3: CASTIKHRREPICR. The J gene is TRBJ2-7, the V gene TRBV5-1; whether TRBD2, the table's D call, matches the DNA was not checked. Germline V gene data show CDR1 as SGHRS and CDR2 as YFSETQ. The CDR3 totals 14 residues, both ends included.

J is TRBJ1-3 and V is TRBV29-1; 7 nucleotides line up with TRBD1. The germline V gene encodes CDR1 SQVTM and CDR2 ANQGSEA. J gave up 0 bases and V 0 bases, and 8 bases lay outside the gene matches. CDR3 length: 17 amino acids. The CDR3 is CSVEEEEGQYSGNTIYF. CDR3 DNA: TGCAGCGTTGAAGAGGAGGAGGGACAGTACTCTGGAAACACCATATATTTT.

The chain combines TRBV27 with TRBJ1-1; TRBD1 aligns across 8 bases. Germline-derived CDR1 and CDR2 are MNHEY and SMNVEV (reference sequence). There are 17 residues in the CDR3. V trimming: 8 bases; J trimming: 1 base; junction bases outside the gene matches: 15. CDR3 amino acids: CASRGQGLFSGNTEAFF. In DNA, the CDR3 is TGTGCCAGCCGCGGACAGGGCCTCTTTTCAGGGAACACTGAAGCTTTCTTT.

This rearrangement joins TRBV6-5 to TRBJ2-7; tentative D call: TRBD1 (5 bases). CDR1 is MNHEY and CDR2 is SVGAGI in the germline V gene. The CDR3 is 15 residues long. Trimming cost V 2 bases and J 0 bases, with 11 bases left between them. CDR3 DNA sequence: TGTGCCAGCAGTTACATGGTCGACAGCTCCTACGAGCAGTACTTC. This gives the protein CASSYMVDSSYEQYF.

Here the CDR3 reads CASSISFGGNTEAFF. The CDR3, as DNA: TGTGCCAGTAGTATTAGTTTCGGCGGGAACACTGAAGCTTTCTTT. The chain has TRBV19 and TRBJ1-1; D uncertain. The length of the CDR3 is 15 residues. Trimming removed 3 bases at V and 1 base at J, with 12 bases between. The V gene's germline CDR1 is LNHDA and CDR2 SQIVND (reference sequence).

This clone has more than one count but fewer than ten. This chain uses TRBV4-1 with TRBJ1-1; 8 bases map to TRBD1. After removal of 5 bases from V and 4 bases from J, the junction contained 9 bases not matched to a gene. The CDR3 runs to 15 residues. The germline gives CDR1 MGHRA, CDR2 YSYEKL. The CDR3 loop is CASSSWTGRVTEAFF. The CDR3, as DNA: TGCGCCAGCAGCTCATGGACAGGGAGAGTCACTGAAGCTTTCTTT.

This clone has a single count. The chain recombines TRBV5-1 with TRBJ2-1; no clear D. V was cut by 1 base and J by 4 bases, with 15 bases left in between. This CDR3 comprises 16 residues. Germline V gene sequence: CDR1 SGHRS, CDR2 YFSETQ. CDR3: CASSLRPSIRYNEQFF. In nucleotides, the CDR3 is TGCGCCAGCAGCTTGAGGCCCTCAATCCGGTACAATGAGCAGTTCTTC.

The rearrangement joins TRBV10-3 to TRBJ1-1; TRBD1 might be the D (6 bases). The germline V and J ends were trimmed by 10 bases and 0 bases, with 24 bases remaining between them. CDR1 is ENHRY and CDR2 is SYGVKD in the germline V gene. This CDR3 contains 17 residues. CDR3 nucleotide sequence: TGTGCCACGCAGAGGACGGGGGGGGCCTTGTTGAACACTGAAGCTTTCTTT. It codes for CATQRTGGALLNTEAFF.

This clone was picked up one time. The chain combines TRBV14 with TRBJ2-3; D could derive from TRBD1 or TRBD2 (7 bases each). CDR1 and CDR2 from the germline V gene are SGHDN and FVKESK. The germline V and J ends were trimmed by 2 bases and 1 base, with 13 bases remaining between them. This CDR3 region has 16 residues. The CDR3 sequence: CASSQWGRGRTDTQYF. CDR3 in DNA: TGTGCCAGCAGCCAATGGGGGAGGGGGCGCACAGATACGCAGTATTTT.

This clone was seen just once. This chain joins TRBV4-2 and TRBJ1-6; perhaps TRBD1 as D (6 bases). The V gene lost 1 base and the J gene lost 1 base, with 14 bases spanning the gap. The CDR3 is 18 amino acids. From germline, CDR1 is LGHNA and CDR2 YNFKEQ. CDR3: CASSQAGQYDSYNSPLHF. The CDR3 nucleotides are TGTGCCAGCAGCCAAGCTGGACAGTACGATTCCTATAATTCACCCCTCCACTTT.

CDR3 region: CASSDTWGTEAFF. DNA of the CDR3: TGTGCCAGCAGTGATACGTGGGGCACTGAAGCTTTCTTT. The V gene is TRBV6-4, the J gene TRBJ1-1, with unresolved D. The length of the CDR3 is 13 residues. The germline V gene encodes CDR1 MRHNA and CDR2 SNTAGT. Trimming left V 3 bases short and J 4 bases short, with 9 bases between.

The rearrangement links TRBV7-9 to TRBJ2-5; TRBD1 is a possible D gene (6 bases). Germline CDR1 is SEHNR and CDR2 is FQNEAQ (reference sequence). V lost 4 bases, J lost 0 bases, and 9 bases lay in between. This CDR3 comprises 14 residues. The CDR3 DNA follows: TGTGCCAGCAGCTCTGGACAGTACCAAGAGACCCAGTACTTC. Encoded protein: CASSSGQYQETQYF. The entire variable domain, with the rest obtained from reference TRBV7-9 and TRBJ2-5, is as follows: DTGVSQNPRHKITKRGQNVTFRCDPISEHNRLYWYRQTLGQGPEFLTYFQNEAQLEKSRLLSDRFSAERPKGSFSTLEIQRTEQGDSAMYLCASSSGQYQETQYFGPGTRLLVL.

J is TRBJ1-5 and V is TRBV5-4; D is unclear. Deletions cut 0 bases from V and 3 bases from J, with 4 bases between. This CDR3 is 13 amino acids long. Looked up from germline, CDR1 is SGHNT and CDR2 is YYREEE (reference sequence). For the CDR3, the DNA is TGTGCCAGCAGCTTGGGGCACAATCAGCCCCAGCATTTT. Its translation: CASSLGHNQPQHF.

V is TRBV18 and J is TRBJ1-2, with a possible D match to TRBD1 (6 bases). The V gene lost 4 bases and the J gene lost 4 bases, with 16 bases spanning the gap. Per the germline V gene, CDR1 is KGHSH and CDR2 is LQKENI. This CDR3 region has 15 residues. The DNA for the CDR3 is TGTGCCAGCTCACTTAAAGGGGGGGTCGCCTATGGCTACACCTTC. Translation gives CASSLKGGVAYGYTF. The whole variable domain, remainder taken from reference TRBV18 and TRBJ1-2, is NAGVMQNPRHLVRRRGQEARLRCSPMKGHSHVYWYRQLPEEGLKFMVYLQKENIIDESGMPKERFSAEFPKEGPSILRIQQVVRGDSAAYFCASSLKGGVAYGYTFGSGTRLTVV.

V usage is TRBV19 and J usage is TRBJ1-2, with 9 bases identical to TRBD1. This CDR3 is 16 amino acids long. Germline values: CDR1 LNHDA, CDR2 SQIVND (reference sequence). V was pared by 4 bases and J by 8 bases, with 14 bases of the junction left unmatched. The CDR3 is CASSTNTGTGIRGYTF. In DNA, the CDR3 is TGTGCCAGTAGTACGAATACCGGGACAGGGATACGCGGCTACACCTTC.

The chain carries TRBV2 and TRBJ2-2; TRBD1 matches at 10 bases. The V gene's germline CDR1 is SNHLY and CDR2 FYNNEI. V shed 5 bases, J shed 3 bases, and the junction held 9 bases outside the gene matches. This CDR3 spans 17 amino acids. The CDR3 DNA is TGTGCCAGCAGTCCTTGGGTGGGACAGGGGTACACCGGGGAGCTGTTTTTT. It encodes CASSPWVGQGYTGELFF.

The CDR3 spells CASRPRDRGLGGYTF. In DNA form, the CDR3 reads TGTGCCAGCCGCCCCCGGGACAGGGGGCTGGGGGGCTACACCTTC. The rearrangement links TRBV6-1 to TRBJ1-2; TRBD1 matches at 12 bases. Germline CDR1 is MNHNS and CDR2 is SASEGT. V gave up 8 bases and J gave up 8 bases; unmatched junction bases: 12. The CDR3 length is 15 residues.

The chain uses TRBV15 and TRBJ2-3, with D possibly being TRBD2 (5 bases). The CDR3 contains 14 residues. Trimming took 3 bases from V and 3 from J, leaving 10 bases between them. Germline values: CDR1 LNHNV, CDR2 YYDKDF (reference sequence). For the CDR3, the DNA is TGTGCCACCAGCAGGGCCTCGGGGACAGATACGCAGTATTTT. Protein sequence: CATSRASGTDTQYF.

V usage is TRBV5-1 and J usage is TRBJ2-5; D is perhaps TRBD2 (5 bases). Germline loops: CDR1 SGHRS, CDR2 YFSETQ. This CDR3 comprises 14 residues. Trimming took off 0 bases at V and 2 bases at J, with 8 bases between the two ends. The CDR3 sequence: CASSLGRLQETQYF. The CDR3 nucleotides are TGCGCCAGCAGCTTGGGGAGGTTACAAGAGACCCAGTACTTC.

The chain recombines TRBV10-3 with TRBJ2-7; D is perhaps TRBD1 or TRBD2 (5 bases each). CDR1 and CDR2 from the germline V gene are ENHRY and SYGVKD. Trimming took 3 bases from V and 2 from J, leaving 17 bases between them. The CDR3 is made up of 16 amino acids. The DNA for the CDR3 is TGTGCCATCAGTGACCCCGGTTGGGGGACCACCTACGAGCAGTACTTC. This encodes CAISDPGWGTTYEQYF.

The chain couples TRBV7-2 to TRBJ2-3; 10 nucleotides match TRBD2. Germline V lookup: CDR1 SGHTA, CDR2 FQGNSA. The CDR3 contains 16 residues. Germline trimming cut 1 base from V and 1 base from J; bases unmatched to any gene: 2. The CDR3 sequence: CASSLVGTSGTDTQYF. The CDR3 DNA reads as TGTGCCAGCAGCTTAGTAGGGACTAGCGGCACAGATACGCAGTATTTT.

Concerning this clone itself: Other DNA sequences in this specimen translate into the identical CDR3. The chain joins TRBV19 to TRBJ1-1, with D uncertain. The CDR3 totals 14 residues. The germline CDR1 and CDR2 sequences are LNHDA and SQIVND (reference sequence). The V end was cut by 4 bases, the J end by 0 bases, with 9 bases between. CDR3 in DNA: TGTGCCAGTAGTACCACTGGGGTGAACACTGAAGCTTTCTTT. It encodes CASSTTGVNTEAFF.

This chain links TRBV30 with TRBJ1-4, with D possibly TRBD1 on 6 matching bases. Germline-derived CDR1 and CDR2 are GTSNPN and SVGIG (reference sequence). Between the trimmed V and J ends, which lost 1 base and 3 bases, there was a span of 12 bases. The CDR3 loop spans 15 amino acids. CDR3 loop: CAWSGQGLANEKLFF. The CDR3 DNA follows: TGTGCCTGGAGTGGCCAGGGGCTGGCTAATGAAAAACTGTTTTTT.